This record looks at one T cell receptor (beta chain) sequence and its context. One Seattle source followed patients from active infection through their disease course. The data were taken from a study of blood T cell repertoires in COVID-19. TCRdb's copy holds only in-frame clones and misses some; the assay was immunoSEQ multiplex PCR. The sample includes some 220,000 clones, 85% seen only once; the top ten take approximately 5.1%. CDR3 length: 15 residues. The J segment lost 4 bases and the V segment lost 5 bases, leaving 10 bases of the junction unmatched. The V gene's germline CDR1 is MDHEN and CDR2 SYDVKM.

The TCR was taken from a man aged 45-60 years with COVID-19, enrolled during active disease. The sample consisted of peripheral blood. The V gene is TRBV28, the J gene TRBJ1-2; TRBD1 matches at 7 bases. In DNA, the CDR3 is TGTGCCAGCAGTAAACAGGGGAGGCTTAGCTATGGCTACACCTTC. This sequence encodes CASSKQGRLSYGYTF.